This T cell receptor beta chain was sequenced for a study of human T cells and chemical hapten exposure. Individual cDNA molecules (in the library) carried attached unique molecular identifiers. TCRdb used MiXCR to reprocess the RACE reads, holding one entry per CDR3 protein. The table records about 140,000 distinct CDR3 sequences, roughly 12% of them present only once. The germline CDR1 and CDR2 sequences are SGHAT and FQNNGV. This CDR3 has 15 amino acids. V shed 4 bases, J shed 6 bases, and the junction held 9 bases outside the gene matches. Specified time point: patch test 2, 6 weeks after DPC sensitization. Treatment described: therapeutic diphenylcyclopropenone sensitization with weekly scalp DPC.

The rearrangement uses TRBV11-2 and TRBJ2-3; 8 bases fit TRBD1. The receptor was isolated from a woman aged 45-65 years with alopecia areata. Some clones in this sample may be carry-over from other donors' samples. The sequencing here drew on whole blood, taken in connection with sensitization to the hapten diphenylcyclopropenone (DPC). CDR3 sequence (DNA): TGTGCCAGCAGCTCCAGACAGGGGCCTCGGGATACGCAGTATTTT. It translates to CASSSRQGPRDTQYF.